The T cell receptor beta chain described here comes from a study of blood T cell repertoires in COVID-19. Study background: The analysed material was cDNA or gDNA that came from T cells, B-cell-depleted T cells, or PBMCs.

CDR1 SGHTA and CDR2 FQGNSA come from the germline V gene. V was trimmed by 3 bases and J by 7 bases, leaving 17 bases between them. The CDR3 extends over 15 amino acids. The data were produced by immunoSEQ multiplex PCR, yet TCRdb's version contains in-frame clones alone and is incomplete. Of about 200,000 clones listed, roughly 90% were seen once; the top ten hold about 7%. The J gene is TRBJ2-3, the V gene TRBV7-2; D uncertain. This sequence was found in a man in his forties with acute or convalescent COVID-19. Sequencing was done on a sample of peripheral blood. The CDR3 DNA reads TGTGCCAGCAGCTTGGGCCTCCCTGGGTCTTATACGCAGTATTTT. It translates to CASSLGLPGSYTQYF.